A single sample gave rise to the 26 T cell receptor beta chains below, sequenced in a study of cytomegalovirus exposure and HLA in healthy donors. Primers for the PCR totalled 60 Vbeta and 13 Jbeta. TCRdb's copy holds only in-frame clones and misses some; the assay was immunoSEQ multiplex PCR. The repertoire holds about 170,000 clones, with roughly 80% as singletons. Sequenced material: PBMCs. The receptors shown here come from a male donor in good health and CMV-seronegative.

V and J are TRBV30 and TRBJ2-5; TRBD1 is a possible D gene (6 bases). Trimming left V 3 bases short and J 1 base short, with 9 bases between. The length of the CDR3 is 13 residues. Germline V lookup: CDR1 GTSNPN, CDR2 SVGIG (reference sequence). The CDR3 spells CAWRQGLQETQYF. The CDR3 DNA sequence: TGTGCCTGGAGGCAGGGGCTCCAAGAGACCCAGTACTTC.

The sample holds one count of this clone. V is TRBV4-1 and J is TRBJ1-5; the D is unclear. Trimming cost V 0 bases and J 6 bases, with 15 bases left between them. Germline CDR1 reads MGHRA; CDR2 reads YSYEKL. The CDR3 extends over 16 amino acids. CDR3 loop: CASSQDSGNWGQPQHF. DNA for the CDR3: TGCGCCAGCAGCCAAGACTCGGGGAATTGGGGTCAGCCCCAGCATTTT.

The V call is TRBV7-6, the J call TRBJ2-1; 11 nucleotides align to TRBD2. Germline CDR1 and CDR2: SGHVS and FNYEAQ. CDR3 length equals 15 residues. Trimming removed 5 bases from V and 7 bases from J; junction bases left unmatched: 7. In DNA, the CDR3 is TGTGCCAGCAGCGTTAGCGGGGGGGCCCTGAATGAGCAGTTCTTC. This gives the protein CASSVSGGALNEQFF.

This clone was detected once. This chain links TRBV6-5 with TRBJ2-2, with 10 bases that match TRBD2. After removal of 2 bases from V and 4 bases from J, the junction contained 4 bases not matched to a gene. The CDR3 totals 16 residues. Germline-derived CDR1 and CDR2 are MNHEY and SVGAGI. The CDR3 nucleotides read TGTGCCAGCAGTTACGAAGCGGGGGGGCTCACCGGGGAGCTGTTTTTT. Translating it yields CASSYEAGGLTGELFF.

V usage is TRBV29-1 and J usage is TRBJ1-2, with 7 bases fitting TRBD1. Germline V gene sequence: CDR1 SQVTM, CDR2 ANQGSEA. V shed 5 bases, J shed 6 bases, and the junction held 9 bases outside the gene matches. This CDR3 spans 13 amino acids. DNA for the CDR3: TGCAGCGTTCGAGCACCGGACAGGAATGGCTACACCTTC. This translates into CSVRAPDRNGYTF.

This chain connects TRBV7-6 to TRBJ1-6, with 9 positions matching TRBD1. CDR3 size: 17 residues. The germline V gene has CDR1 SGHVS and CDR2 FNYEAQ. V lost 5 bases to trimming and J lost 1 base; unmatched junction nucleotides: 6. CDR3 residues: CASSPRTGESYNSPLHF. CDR3 DNA sequence: TGTGCCAGCAGCCCCCGGACAGGGGAGTCCTATAATTCACCCCTCCACTTT.

The rearrangement uses TRBV29-1 and TRBJ2-5, with TRBD1 as a possible D gene (5 bases). The CDR3 consists of 15 residues. Germline V gives CDR1 SQVTM, CDR2 ANQGSEA. Trimming left V 4 bases short and J 11 bases short, with 26 bases between. CDR3 nucleotide sequence: TGCAGCGTTGTCCCTTCCGGTGTGCAGGGTTTGGGTCAGTACTTC. It yields the protein CSVVPSGVQGLGQYF.

The chain recombines TRBV13 with TRBJ1-2, with 7 bases identical to TRBD1. Losses at the gene ends were 5 bases for V and 0 bases for J; bases not matched to a gene: 6. The CDR3 extends over 15 amino acids. The germline gives CDR1 PRHDT, CDR2 FYEKMQ (reference sequence). CDR3 in DNA: TGTGCCAGCAGCAAAGACAGGGAAACTAACTATGGCTACACCTTC. Amino acid sequence: CASSKDRETNYGYTF.

V and J are TRBV2 and TRBJ2-7; weak D call: TRBD2 (6 bases). The CDR3 is made up of 13 amino acids. The germline V gene has CDR1 SNHLY and CDR2 FYNNEI. V was pared by 5 bases and J by 6 bases, with 14 bases between. The CDR3 loop reads CASSRDLEREQYF. The CDR3, as DNA: TGTGCCAGCAGTAGGGACTTGGAGCGCGAGCAGTACTTC.

CDR3 residues: CASSIDSFQETQYF. In nucleotides, the CDR3 is TGTGCCAGCAGCATAGACAGCTTTCAAGAGACCCAGTACTTC. The genes are TRBV7-9 and TRBJ2-5; TRBD1 might be the D (5 bases). From germline, CDR1 is SEHNR and CDR2 FQNEAQ (reference sequence). V was trimmed by 5 bases and J by 2 bases, leaving 12 bases between them. This CDR3 spans 14 amino acids.

This chain connects TRBV6-5 to TRBJ2-3; 11 nucleotides align to TRBD2. V was clipped by 7 bases and J by 2 bases; unmatched bases: 5. Looked up from germline, CDR1 is MNHEY and CDR2 is SVGAGI. The CDR3 is 15 amino acids. The CDR3 loop is CASIGSGGATDTQYF. The CDR3, as DNA: TGTGCCAGCATCGGTAGCGGGGGGGCCACAGATACGCAGTATTTT.

This chain uses TRBV6-5 with TRBJ1-4, with 8 positions matching TRBD1. CDR1 and CDR2 from the germline V gene are MNHEY and SVGAGI. The junction had 9 bases not matched to a gene; V was cut back by 5 bases and J by 10 bases. The CDR3 covers 14 residues. The CDR3 DNA sequence: TGTGCCAGCAGTAAGGGGGAGGACAGGGCAAAACTGTTTTTT. It is translated as CASSKGEDRAKLFF.

The genes are TRBV14 and TRBJ2-7; D is unclear. CDR3 length: 11 residues. With 6 bases removed from V and 2 bases from J, the gap between germline ends came to 5 bases. In germline, CDR1 is SGHDN, CDR2 FVKESK. This CDR3 is CASSSAYEQYF. The DNA of the CDR3 is TGTGCCAGCAGTTCCGCCTACGAGCAGTACTTC.

The chain couples TRBV2 to TRBJ2-6; perhaps TRBD1 as D (5 bases). This CDR3 has 17 residues. From germline, CDR1 is SNHLY and CDR2 FYNNEI. Trimming pared 3 bases from V and 4 bases from J, leaving 16 bases between. This CDR3 is CASSDRASSRGANVLTF. In DNA, the CDR3 is TGTGCCAGCAGTGACAGGGCATCCTCTCGAGGGGCCAACGTCCTGACTTTC.

This rearrangement joins TRBV7-9 to TRBJ1-6; D is perhaps TRBD1 (5 bases). The CDR3 consists of 14 residues. Trimming removed 5 bases from V and 8 bases from J, with 13 bases in between. Germline V gene data show CDR1 as SEHNR and CDR2 as FQNEAQ (reference sequence). The CDR3 is CASSQLGGYSPLHF. CDR3 in DNA: TGTGCCAGCAGCCAGTTGGGGGGATATTCACCCCTCCACTTT.

This clone came up once. The chain recombines TRBV6-6 with TRBJ1-1; D gene uncertain. The V and J ends lost 6 bases and 4 bases respectively, with 12 bases between them. Germline CDR1 and CDR2: MNHNY and SVGAGI (reference sequence). The CDR3 is made up of 13 amino acids. This chain's CDR3 is CASSSEFATEAFF. Written as DNA, the CDR3 is TGTGCCAGCAGCTCTGAGTTCGCCACTGAAGCTTTCTTT.

The chain joins TRBV21-1 to TRBJ1-6; TRBD1 was called by the table and not checked on the DNA. TRBV21-1 is a known pseudogene. This CDR3 has 16 amino acids. The DNA of the CDR3 is TGTGCCAGCAGCAGATCCCCGGGACAGGGGAGTTCACCCCTCCACTTT. Its protein is CASSRSPGQGSSPLHF.

CDR3 bases: TGTGCCATCAGCCGTTCGGGACAGGGGCAGAACTATGGCTACACCTTC. Protein sequence: CAISRSGQGQNYGYTF. The chain joins TRBV10-3 to TRBJ1-2; TRBD1 matches at 10 bases. V shed 6 bases, J shed 2 bases, and the junction held 9 bases outside the gene matches. The CDR3 extends over 16 amino acids. Per the germline V gene, CDR1 is ENHRY and CDR2 is SYGVKD.

CDR3 protein: CARSLGQGSDYNEQFF. The CDR3 region has the DNA TGTGCCAGAAGCTTGGGGCAAGGTAGCGACTACAATGAGCAGTTCTTC. The chain uses TRBV5-3 and TRBJ2-1, with a possible D match to TRBD2 (5 bases). TRBV5-3 is given ORF status, its function remaining uncertain. V was shortened by 0 bases and J by 3 bases, with 13 bases between the two germline ends. This CDR3 has 16 amino acids.

V and J are TRBV19 and TRBJ1-1; a weak D match, TRBD1 (5 bases). Trimming removed 2 bases at V and 1 base at J, with 11 bases between. Germline V gene data show CDR1 as LNHDA and CDR2 as SQIVND (reference sequence). The CDR3 spans 15 residues. As DNA, the CDR3 is TGTGCCAGTAGTATAAGCGTGCAGGGGAACACTGAAGCTTTCTTT. It specifies CASSISVQGNTEAFF.

The chain couples TRBV4-2 to TRBJ1-4; no definite D call. Trimming took 0 bases from V and 4 from J, leaving 15 bases between them. Germline CDR1 is LGHNA and CDR2 is YNFKEQ. This CDR3 is built from 17 residues. The CDR3: CASSQDLAEGGNEKLFF. CDR3 sequence (DNA): TGTGCCAGCAGCCAAGATTTGGCTGAGGGCGGTAATGAAAAACTGTTTTTT.

This clone was counted a single time. The chain joins TRBV5-1 to TRBJ2-7; 8 nucleotides line up with TRBD1. This CDR3 region has 16 residues. Germline V gives CDR1 SGHRS, CDR2 YFSETQ. The ends lost 2 bases at V and 0 bases at J; junction bases unmatched: 7. CDR3 amino acids: CASSFGTGAISYEQYF. The CDR3 bases are TGCGCCAGCAGCTTTGGGACAGGAGCCATCTCCTACGAGCAGTACTTC.

The chain combines TRBV5-1 with TRBJ2-2; perhaps TRBD1 as D (6 bases). Trimming cost V 8 bases and J 0 bases, with 14 bases left between them. Germline CDR1 and CDR2: SGHRS and YFSETQ. This CDR3 contains 15 residues. The chain's CDR3 is CASSTGTTNTGELFF. The CDR3 DNA is TGCGCCAGTTCAACCGGGACAACGAACACCGGGGAGCTGTTTTTT.

V is TRBV5-1 and J is TRBJ2-5, with D possibly matching TRBD1 (6 bases). The CDR3 has 13 residues. Germline CDR1 and CDR2: SGHRS and YFSETQ. V lost 4 bases to trimming and J lost 3 bases, with 10 bases between them. CDR3 residues: CASSTDRKETQYF. CDR3 bases: TGCGCCAGCAGCACGGACAGAAAAGAGACCCAGTACTTC.

The rearrangement links TRBV14 to TRBJ2-2, with 11 nucleotides matching TRBD2. V shed 2 bases and J 5 bases; nucleotides not matched to a gene: 4. CDR3 length equals 16 residues. Germline CDR1 SGHDN, CDR2 FVKESK. The CDR3: CASSQLAGGFTGELFF. CDR3 nucleotides: TGTGCCAGCAGCCAACTAGCGGGGGGATTTACCGGGGAGCTGTTTTTT.

This rearrangement joins TRBV27 to TRBJ2-3; TRBD2 agrees at 9 bases. With 3 bases clipped from V and 3 bases from J, the junction kept 7 bases outside the gene matches. The CDR3 totals 16 residues. Germline CDR1 reads MNHEY; CDR2 reads SMNVEV (reference sequence). The CDR3, as DNA: TGTGCCAGCAGTTTGGGAGGACTAGCGCAGACAGATACGCAGTATTTT. Amino acid sequence: CASSLGGLAQTDTQYF.